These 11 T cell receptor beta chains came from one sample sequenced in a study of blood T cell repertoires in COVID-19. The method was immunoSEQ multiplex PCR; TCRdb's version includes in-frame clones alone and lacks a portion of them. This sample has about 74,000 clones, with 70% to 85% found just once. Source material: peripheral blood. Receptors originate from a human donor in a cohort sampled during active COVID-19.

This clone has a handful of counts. Written as DNA, the CDR3 is TGTGCCAGTTCCTTTAGCGGGGGGGACTACAATGAGCAGTTCTTC. It is translated as CASSFSGGDYNEQFF. The rearrangement links TRBV19 to TRBJ2-1; 11 positions match TRBD2. The J segment lost 3 bases and the V segment lost 8 bases, leaving 6 bases of the junction unmatched. The CDR3 has 15 amino acids. Germline CDR1 and CDR2: LNHDA and SQIVND (reference sequence).

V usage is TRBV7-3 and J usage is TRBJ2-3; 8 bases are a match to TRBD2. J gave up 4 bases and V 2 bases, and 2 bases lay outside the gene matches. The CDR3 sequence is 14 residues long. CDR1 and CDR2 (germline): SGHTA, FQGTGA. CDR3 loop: CASSLGLASDTQYF. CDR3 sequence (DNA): TGTGCCAGCAGCTTAGGACTAGCATCAGATACGCAGTATTTT.

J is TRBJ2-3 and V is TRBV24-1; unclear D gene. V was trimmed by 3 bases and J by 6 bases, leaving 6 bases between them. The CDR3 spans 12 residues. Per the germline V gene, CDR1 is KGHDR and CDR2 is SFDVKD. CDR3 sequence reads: CATSDGWDTQYF. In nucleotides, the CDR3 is TGTGCCACCAGTGATGGCTGGGATACGCAGTATTTT.

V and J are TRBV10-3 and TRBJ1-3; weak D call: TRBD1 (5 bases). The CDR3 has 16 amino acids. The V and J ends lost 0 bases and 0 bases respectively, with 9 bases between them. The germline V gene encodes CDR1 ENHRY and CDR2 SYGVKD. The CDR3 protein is CAISESTDSSGNTIYF. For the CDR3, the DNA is TGTGCCATCAGTGAGTCGACAGACAGCTCTGGAAACACCATATATTTT.

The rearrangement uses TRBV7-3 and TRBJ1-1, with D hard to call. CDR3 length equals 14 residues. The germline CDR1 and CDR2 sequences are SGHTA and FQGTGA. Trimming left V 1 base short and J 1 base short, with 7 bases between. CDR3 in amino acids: CASSLIGSNTEAFF. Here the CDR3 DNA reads TGTGCCAGCAGCTTAATCGGGTCGAACACTGAAGCTTTCTTT.

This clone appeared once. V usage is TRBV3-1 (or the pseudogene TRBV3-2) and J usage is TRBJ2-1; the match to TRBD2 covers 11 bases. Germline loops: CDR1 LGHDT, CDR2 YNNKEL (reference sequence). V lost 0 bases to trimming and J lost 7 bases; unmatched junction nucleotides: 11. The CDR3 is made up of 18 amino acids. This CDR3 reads CASSQDTLAGGRRNEQFF. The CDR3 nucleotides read TGTGCCAGCAGCCAAGATACGCTAGCGGGGGGCCGACGAAATGAGCAGTTCTTC.

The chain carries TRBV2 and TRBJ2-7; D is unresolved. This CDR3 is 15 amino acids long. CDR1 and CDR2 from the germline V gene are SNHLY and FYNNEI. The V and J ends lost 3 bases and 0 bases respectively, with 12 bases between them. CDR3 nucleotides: TGTGCCAGCAGTGACCCGATGGCACCCTCCTACGAGCAGTACTTC. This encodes CASSDPMAPSYEQYF.

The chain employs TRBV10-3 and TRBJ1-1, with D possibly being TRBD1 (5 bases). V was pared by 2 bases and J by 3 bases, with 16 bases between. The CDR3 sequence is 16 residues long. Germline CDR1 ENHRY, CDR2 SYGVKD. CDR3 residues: CAISEGPYWGDTEAFF. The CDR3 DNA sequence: TGTGCCATCAGTGAGGGGCCCTACTGGGGGGACACTGAAGCTTTCTTT.

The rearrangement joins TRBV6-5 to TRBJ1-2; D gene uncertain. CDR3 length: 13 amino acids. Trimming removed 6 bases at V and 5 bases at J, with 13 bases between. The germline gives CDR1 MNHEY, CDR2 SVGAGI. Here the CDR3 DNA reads TGTGCCAGCAGCCGTCAGCGAGAGTATGGCTACACCTTC. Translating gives CASSRQREYGYTF.

The DNA of the CDR3 is TGTGCCATCAGTGAGTCGGGACTAGCGGGGGCCGAGCAGTACTTC. This sequence encodes CAISESGLAGAEQYF. The gene calls are TRBV10-3 and TRBJ2-7, with TRBD2 matching 14 bases. Looked up from germline, CDR1 is ENHRY and CDR2 is SYGVKD. The V gene end was trimmed by 0 bases and the J gene end by 6 bases; junction bases not matched to a gene: 1. This CDR3 has 15 residues.

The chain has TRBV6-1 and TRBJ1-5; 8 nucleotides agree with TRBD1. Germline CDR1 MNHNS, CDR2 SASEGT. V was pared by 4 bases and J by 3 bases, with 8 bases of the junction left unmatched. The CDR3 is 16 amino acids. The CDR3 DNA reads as TGTGCCAGCAGTGCTTCGGGACAGGCACACAATCAGCCCCAGCATTTT. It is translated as CASSASGQAHNQPQHF.